The clone carrying this T cell receptor beta chain was observed a few times. The antigen is not known. RNA transcripts were the template for amplifying TCR beta CDR3 regions. The TCR CDR3 first-round RT-PCR relied on the HTBI primer set. TCRdb fed the multiplex PCR reads into MiXCR, producing one record per CDR3 protein. The profile shows 400,000 to 500,000 distinct CDR3 sequences, around 15% of them singletons. The data are from a study of T cells in Graves' hyperthyroidism and ophthalmopathy. The hyperthyroidism was newly diagnosed and had lasted under 2 months; the patients were aged 18 to 65. On the basis of clinical symptoms, serum thyroxine and TRAb, thyroid ultrasound and orbital computed tomography, diagnoses were made. Fresh 10 ml peripheral blood yielded PBMCs. The germline V and J ends were trimmed by 2 bases and 4 bases, with 23 bases remaining between them. Germline CDR1 reads WSHSY; CDR2 reads SAAADI. This CDR3 is 18 amino acids long.

Findings and caveats of the study: Ophthalmopathy was told apart from stable hyperthyroidism by a 13 V-J model.

The sample was blood. This sequence was found in a woman between 18 and 30 years old with Graves' hyperthyroidism. This sequence joins TRBV10-2 and TRBJ1-2, with a possible D match to TRBD1 (6 bases). The CDR3 loop reads CASSEIGTPTNYAYGYTF. For the CDR3, the DNA is TGCGCCAGCAGTGAGATTGGGACACCTACAAACTATGCCTATGGCTACACCTTC.